This TCR beta chain is drawn from a study of shared clonotypes between healthy human individuals. In the study overall: The study used three CD4 naive, three CD4 memory, two CD8 naive and one CD8 memory plate per donor.

Of note for this clone: The antigen remains unidentified.

General observations from the study: Some naive CD4 clonotypes, around 4.9%, turned up in common across several donors. Relative to clonotypes present in all four donors, those not shared had lower generation probabilities. It was only blood that was sampled, and tissue repertoires likely differ.

As defined, naive CD8 cells were CD45RO-negative and positively selected for CCR7, with terminally differentiated effector memory CD45RA+ cells excluded. The protocol was immunoSEQ multiplex PCR, while the TCRdb copy is restricted to in-frame clones and leaves out a portion. The table has about 2,200,000 clones, roughly 91% seen once. The clonotype originates from a man aged 18 to 35 in good health. Some clones in this sample may be carry-over from other donors' samples. The specimen was naive CD8+ T cells from PBMCs.

In nucleotides, the CDR3 is TGTGCCAGCAGTTCCGGGACTTCCTACTCCTACGAGCAGTACTTC. Its protein is CASSSGTSYSYEQYF. The rearrangement uses TRBV6-5 and TRBJ2-7; TRBD2 might be the D (6 bases). CDR1 MNHEY and CDR2 SVGAGI come from the germline V gene. With 4 bases removed from V and 0 bases from J, the gap between germline ends came to 13 bases. The CDR3 spans 15 residues.